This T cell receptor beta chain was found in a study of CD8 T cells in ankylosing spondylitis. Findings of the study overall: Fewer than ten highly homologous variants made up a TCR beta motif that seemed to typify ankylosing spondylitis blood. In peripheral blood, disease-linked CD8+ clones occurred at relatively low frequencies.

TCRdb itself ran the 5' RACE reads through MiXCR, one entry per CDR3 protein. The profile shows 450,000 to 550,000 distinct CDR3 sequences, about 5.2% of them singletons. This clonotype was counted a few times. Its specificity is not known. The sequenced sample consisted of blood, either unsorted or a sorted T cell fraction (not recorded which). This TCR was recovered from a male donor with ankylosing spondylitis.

The CDR3 loop reads CASSLRASLDTQYF. CDR3 coding DNA: TGTGCCAGCAGCTTACGGGCTAGCCTAGATACGCAGTATTTT. V usage is TRBV11-2 and J usage is TRBJ2-3; the D gene is possibly TRBD2 (5 bases). This CDR3 has 14 amino acids. In germline, CDR1 is SGHAT, CDR2 FQNNGV. Trimming removed 2 bases at V and 5 bases at J, with 11 bases between.